This T cell receptor beta chain was identified in a study of T cell responses to AZD1222 COVID-19 vaccine. Study-wide results and limits: Sampling that yielded the repertoires occurred only after the peak T cell response. The study found Spike-specific TCR breadth and depth rose after two AZD1222 doses. Baseline serology detected seropositivity in only six or seven AZD1222 recipients.

The CDR3 spans 15 residues. CDR1 and CDR2 from the germline V gene are SNHLY and FYNNEI. V lost 6 bases to trimming and J lost 3 bases, with 15 bases between them. The repertoire was sequenced with immunoSEQ multiplex PCR; TCRdb's copy has only in-frame clones and lacks some. The sample lists around 120,000 clones, around 89% occurring once. About this clone itself: Antigen: not known.

The chain recombines TRBV2 with TRBJ2-1, with D uncertain. Sequences were derived from peripheral blood, sampled on day 0 of MenACWY control vaccination. The TCR sequence derives from an adult in good health. CDR3 region: CASRPRPLGYNEQFF. CDR3 coding DNA: TGTGCCAGCAGACCAAGACCCTTAGGCTACAATGAGCAGTTCTTC.